This is a list of T cell receptor beta chains from one sample in a study of blood T cell repertoires in COVID-19. The assay was immunoSEQ multiplex PCR, and TCRdb's table has in-frame clones only and misses some. The sample has about 220,000 clones, 75% to 85% seen once; the top ten hold 4.5% to 5.5%. The sequencing input was peripheral blood. The receptor set was obtained from a woman in her 70s with COVID-19, enrolled during active disease. Both conserved end residues are part of each CDR3. A D gene is named only where the DNA matches it firmly. For some rows the clone size is stated as once, few or many, or as a class when expanded; others skip it.

>-|-|TRBJ2-1|18|TRBV4-1
CASSQALEIAGANNEQFF
TGCGCCAGCAGCCAAGCCTTGGAGATCGCGGGGGCGAACAATGAGCAGTTCTTC
>-|-|TRBJ2-7|13|TRBV27
CASSLASSYEQYF
TGTGCCAGCAGTTTAGCGAGCTCCTACGAGCAGTACTTC
>few|-|TRBJ1-1|14|TRBV7-2
CASSLARGTTEAFF
TGTGCCAGCAGCTTAGCGCGCGGGACCACTGAAGCTTTCTTT
>-|-|TRBJ1-1|15|TRBV6-6
CASSYSRFMNTEAFF
TGTGCCAGCAGTTACTCACGGTTCATGAACACTGAAGCTTTCTTT
>-|-|TRBJ1-2|14|TRBV6-5
CASGGGLSGYGYTF
TGTGCCAGTGGAGGGGGACTATCGGGCTATGGCTACACCTTC
>few|TRBD1|TRBJ1-1|16|TRBV29-1
CSVEGQGARWGTEAFF
TGCAGCGTTGAGGGGCAGGGGGCGCGATGGGGCACTGAAGCTTTCTTT
>-|TRBD1|TRBJ1-2|14|TRBV7-9
CASTNRGVNYGYTF
TGTGCCAGCACTAACAGGGGGGTCAACTATGGCTACACCTTC
>-|-|TRBJ2-2|16|TRBV6-2/TRBV6-3
CASSYSQDYRTGELFF
TGTGCCAGCAGTTACTCGCAGGACTATCGTACCGGGGAGCTGTTTTTT
>-|-|TRBJ1-2|12|TRBV6-1
CASSSGQRGYTF
TGTGCCAGCAGTTCCGGACAGAGGGGCTACACCTTC
>-|-|TRBJ1-1|13|TRBV19
CATRQAGLTEAFF
TGTGCCACCAGACAGGCGGGTTTGACTGAAGCTTTCTTT
>-|-|TRBJ2-2|15|TRBV7-9
CASSLGTLATGELFF
TGTGCCAGCAGCCTCGGGACTTTAGCCACCGGGGAGCTGTTTTTT
>-|-|TRBJ2-7|15|TRBV6-6
CASSYSGGPSYEQYF
TGTGCCAGCAGTTACTCGGGAGGTCCCTCCTACGAGCAGTACTTC
>-|TRBD1|TRBJ2-3|13|TRBV19
CASGPQGADTQYF
TGTGCCAGTGGACCTCAGGGGGCAGATACGCAGTATTTT
>-|-|TRBJ1-2|12|TRBV10-1
CASSVSRDGYTF
TGCGCCAGCTCAGTGTCCCGGGATGGCTACACCTTC
>-|TRBD2|TRBJ2-2|15|TRBV7-3
CASSSIAGGAGELFF
TGTGCCAGCAGCTCCATAGCGGGAGGGGCCGGGGAGCTGTTTTTT
>-|TRBD1|TRBJ1-2|16|TRBV7-9
CASSLRGQGRNYGYTF
TGTGCCAGCAGCTTAAGGGGACAGGGTAGGAACTATGGCTACACCTTC
>-|TRBD1|TRBJ1-3|18|TRBV5-4
CASSPKLPGQGTGNTIYF
TGTGCCAGCAGCCCCAAACTACCGGGACAGGGAACTGGAAACACCATATATTTT
>-|-|TRBJ1-1|14|TRBV3-1/TRBV3-2
CASSQAQPDTEAFF
TGTGCCAGCAGCCAAGCACAACCAGACACTGAAGCTTTCTTT
>-|TRBD1|TRBJ1-6|17|TRBV4-1
CASSQNPGGGNNSPLHF
TGCGCCAGCAGCCAAAACCCAGGGGGCGGCAATAATTCACCCCTCCACTTT
>-|TRBD1|TRBJ2-3|16|TRBV7-2
CASSLSGDRPIVTQYF
TGTGCCAGCAGCCTCTCGGGGGACAGGCCCATCGTCACGCAGTATTTT
>-|-|TRBJ1-6|16|TRBV4-1
CASSREPGHSNSPLHF
TGCGCCAGCAGCCGGGAGCCGGGACATTCTAATTCACCCCTCCACTTT
>-|-|TRBJ1-2|13|TRBV27
CASSLQGTYGYTF
TGTGCCAGCAGTTTACAGGGTACCTATGGCTACACCTTC
>-|-|TRBJ1-3|15|TRBV7-2
CASSLWAGSGNTIYF
TGTGCCAGCAGCTTATGGGCAGGCTCTGGAAACACCATATATTTT
>-|TRBD2|TRBJ2-3|15|TRBV7-2
CASQTSGAGTDTQYF
TGTGCCAGCCAGACTAGCGGGGCCGGCACAGATACGCAGTATTTT
>-|-|TRBJ2-1|15|TRBV18
CASSPSLAGHNEQFF
TGTGCCAGCTCACCAAGTTTGGCGGGTCACAATGAGCAGTTCTTC
>few|TRBD1|TRBJ1-2|13|TRBV2
CASSSQGATGYTF
TGTGCCAGCAGTAGCCAGGGGGCTACTGGCTACACCTTC
>-|-|TRBJ2-1|14|TRBV27
CASSLSPLRLDWFF
TGTGCCAGCAGTTTATCCCCCCTGAGACTAGATTGGTTCTTC
>-|-|TRBJ2-7|16|TRBV7-2
CASSLEATAGSYEQYF
TGTGCCAGCAGCTTAGAGGCTACTGCGGGATCCTACGAGCAGTACTTC
>-|-|TRBJ1-3|14|TRBV5-1
CASSPEGSGNTIYF
TGCGCCAGCAGCCCTGAGGGCTCTGGAAACACCATATATTTT
>-|TRBD1|TRBJ2-3|16|TRBV24-1
CATSDPGQASTDTQYF
TGTGCCACCAGTGACCCCGGACAGGCAAGCACAGATACGCAGTATTTT
>-|-|TRBJ2-7|11|TRBV20-1
CSPGSSYEQYF
TGCAGCCCCGGGAGCTCCTACGAGCAGTACTTC
>-|-|TRBJ1-1|13|TRBV7-2
CASSLGPANEAFF
TGTGCCAGCAGCTTGGGGCCGGCAAATGAAGCTTTCTTT
>-|-|TRBJ2-5|15|TRBV28
CASSSVRGIGETQYF
TGTGCCAGCAGTTCCGTTAGGGGCATCGGAGAGACCCAGTACTTC
>-|-|TRBJ2-7|14|TRBV18
CASSPQGGGYEQYF
TGTGCCAGCTCACCTCAGGGTGGTGGTTACGAGCAGTACTTC
>-|-|TRBJ2-1|16|TRBV11-1
CASSPNGGRMVNEQFF
TGTGCCAGCAGCCCAAACGGGGGGCGGATGGTCAATGAGCAGTTCTTC
>-|TRBD2|TRBJ2-3|17|TRBV24-1
CATSDFPGTTAGDTQYF
TGTGCCACCAGTGATTTCCCCGGGACTACTGCCGGAGATACGCAGTATTTT
>-|TRBD2|TRBJ2-3|18|TRBV10-3
CAISDTGTSAYSTDTQYF
TGTGCCATCAGTGACACCGGGACTAGCGCTTACTCGACAGATACGCAGTATTTT
>few|-|TRBJ1-1|13|TRBV12-3/TRBV12-4
CASSLAGNTEAFF
TGTGCCAGCAGTTTGGCAGGGAACACTGAAGCTTTCTTT
>-|-|TRBJ1-3|13|TRBV7-9
CASIQGSGNTIYF
TGTGCCAGCATTCAGGGGTCGGGAAACACCATATATTTT
>once|TRBD2|TRBJ2-7|17|TRBV24-1
CATSDFSGKRGADEQYF
TGTGCCACCAGTGATTTTTCGGGTAAGCGGGGCGCCGACGAGCAGTACTTC
>-|TRBD1|TRBJ1-1|13|TRBV28
CASRQGVNTEAFF
TGTGCCAGCAGACAGGGGGTGAACACTGAAGCTTTCTTT
>-|TRBD1|TRBJ1-2|15|TRBV7-9
CASSSRQGRNYGYTF
TGTGCCAGCAGCTCCCGACAGGGACGTAACTATGGCTACACCTTC
>-|-|TRBJ2-7|14|TRBV24-1
CATSDRTVSYEQYF
TGTGCCACCAGTGACCGGACAGTCTCCTACGAGCAGTACTTC
>-|TRBD1|TRBJ2-5|16|TRBV7-9
CASSPRTGVLSETQYF
TGTGCCAGCAGCCCCCGGACAGGAGTCCTTAGTGAGACCCAGTACTTC
>-|-|TRBJ1-5|15|TRBV4-3
CASSQDTTGNQPQHF
TGCGCCAGCAGCCAAGATACGACAGGCAATCAGCCCCAGCATTTT
>-|-|TRBJ1-1|15|TRBV15
CATSGSTGSITEAFF
TGTGCCACCAGCGGTTCGACAGGTAGTATCACTGAAGCTTTCTTT
>-|-|TRBJ1-2|16|TRBV7-2
CASSLAYRQTLYGYTF
TGTGCCAGCAGCTTAGCTTACCGACAGACCCTCTATGGCTACACCTTC
>-|TRBD2|TRBJ2-3|18|TRBV5-1
CASSPPVGAGGLEDTQYF
TGCGCCAGCAGCCCCCCAGTGGGAGCGGGGGGGCTTGAAGATACGCAGTATTTT
>-|-|TRBJ1-1|12|TRBV10-3
CAASSGLTEAFF
TGTGCCGCCTCTTCCGGTCTCACTGAAGCTTTCTTT
>-|TRBD1|TRBJ1-2|15|TRBV28
CASSLQRQGSDGYTF
TGTGCCAGCAGCCTCCAACGACAGGGCAGCGATGGCTACACCTTC
>-|TRBD1|TRBJ2-1|15|TRBV27
CASRIGQGGYNEQFF
TGTGCCAGCAGGATAGGACAGGGTGGCTACAATGAGCAGTTCTTC
>-|TRBD1|TRBJ1-4|14|TRBV4-3
CASSHRDRDEKLFF
TGCGCCAGCAGCCACCGGGACAGGGATGAAAAACTGTTTTTT
>-|-|TRBJ2-7|13|TRBV28
CASSLGLIYEQYF
TGTGCCAGCAGTTTGGGGCTTATCTACGAGCAGTACTTC
>-|-|TRBJ1-1|15|TRBV5-5
CASSLDGHVSTEAFF
TGTGCCAGCAGCTTGGACGGACACGTTTCCACTGAAGCTTTCTTT
>few|TRBD1|TRBJ1-1|13|TRBV6-2/TRBV6-3
CASSFRQGNQAFF
TGTGCCAGCAGTTTTAGACAGGGGAACCAAGCTTTCTTT
>-|-|TRBJ1-1|17|TRBV28
CASSHSLAPAGRNEAFF
TGTGCCAGCAGCCATAGTTTAGCACCGGCGGGGCGGAATGAAGCTTTCTTT
>-|TRBD1|TRBJ1-2|14|TRBV30
CAWSVAGGVYGYTF
TGTGCCTGGTCGGTTGCAGGGGGCGTCTATGGCTACACCTTC